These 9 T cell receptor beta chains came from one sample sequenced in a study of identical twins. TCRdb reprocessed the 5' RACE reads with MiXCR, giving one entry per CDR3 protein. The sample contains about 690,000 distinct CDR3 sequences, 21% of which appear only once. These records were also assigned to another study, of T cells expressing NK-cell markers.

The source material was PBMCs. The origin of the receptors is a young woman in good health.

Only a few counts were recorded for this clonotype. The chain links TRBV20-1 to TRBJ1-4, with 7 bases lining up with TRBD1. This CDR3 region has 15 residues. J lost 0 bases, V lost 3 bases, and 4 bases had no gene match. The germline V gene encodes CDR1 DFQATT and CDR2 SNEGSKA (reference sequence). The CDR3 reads CSASPDRATNEKLFF. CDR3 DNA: TGCAGTGCTAGCCCCGACAGGGCAACTAATGAAAAACTGTTTTTT.

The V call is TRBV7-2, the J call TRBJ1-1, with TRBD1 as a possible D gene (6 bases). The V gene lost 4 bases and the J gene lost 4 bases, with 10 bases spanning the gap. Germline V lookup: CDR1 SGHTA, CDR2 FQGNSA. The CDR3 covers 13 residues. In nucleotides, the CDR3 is TGTGCCAGCAGCTGGAACAGGGCCACTGAAGCTTTCTTT. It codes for CASSWNRATEAFF.

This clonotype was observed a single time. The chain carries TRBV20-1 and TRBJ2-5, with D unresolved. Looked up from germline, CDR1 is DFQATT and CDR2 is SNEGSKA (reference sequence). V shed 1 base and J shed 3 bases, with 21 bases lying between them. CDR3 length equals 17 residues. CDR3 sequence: CSARGLWTSDGKETQYF. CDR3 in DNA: TGCAGTGCTAGAGGACTCTGGACCAGCGATGGGAAAGAGACCCAGTACTTC.

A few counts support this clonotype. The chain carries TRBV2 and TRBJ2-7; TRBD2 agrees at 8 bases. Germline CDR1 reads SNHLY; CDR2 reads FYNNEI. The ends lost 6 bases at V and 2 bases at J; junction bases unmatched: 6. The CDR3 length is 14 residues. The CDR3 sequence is CASRTAGGPYEQYF. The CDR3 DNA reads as TGTGCCAGCAGGACGGCGGGAGGACCCTACGAGCAGTACTTC.

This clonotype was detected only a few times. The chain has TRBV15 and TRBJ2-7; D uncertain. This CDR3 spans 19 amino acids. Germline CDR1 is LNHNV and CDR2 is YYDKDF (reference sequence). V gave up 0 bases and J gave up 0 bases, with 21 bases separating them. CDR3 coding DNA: TGTGCCACCAGCAGAGAACAATATGGGGTAGTCCGCCTCTCCTACGAGCAGTACTTC. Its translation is CATSREQYGVVRLSYEQYF.

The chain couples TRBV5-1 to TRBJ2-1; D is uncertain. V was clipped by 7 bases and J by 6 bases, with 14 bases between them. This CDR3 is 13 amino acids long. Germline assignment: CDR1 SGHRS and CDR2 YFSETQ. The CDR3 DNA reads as TGCGCCAGCCACCATGGAGCCCGCAATGAGCAGTTCTTC. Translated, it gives CASHHGARNEQFF. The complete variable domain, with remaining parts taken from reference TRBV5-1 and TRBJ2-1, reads KAGVTQTPRYLIKTRGQQVTLSCSPISGHRSVSWYQQTPGQGLQFLFEYFSETQRNKGNFPGRFSGRQFSNSRSEMNVSTLELGDSALYLCASHHGARNEQFFGPGTRLTVL.

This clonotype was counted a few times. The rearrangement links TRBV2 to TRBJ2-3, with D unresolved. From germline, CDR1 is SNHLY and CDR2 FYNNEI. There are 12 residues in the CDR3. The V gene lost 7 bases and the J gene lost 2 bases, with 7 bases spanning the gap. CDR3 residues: CASKGDTDTQYF. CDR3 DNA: TGTGCCAGCAAAGGAGACACAGATACGCAGTATTTT.

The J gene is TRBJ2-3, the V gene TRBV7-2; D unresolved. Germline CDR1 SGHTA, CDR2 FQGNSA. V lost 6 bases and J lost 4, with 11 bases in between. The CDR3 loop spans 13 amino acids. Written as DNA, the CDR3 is TGTGCCAGCAGACCTAGTGGGTCAGATACGCAGTATTTT. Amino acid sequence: CASRPSGSDTQYF.

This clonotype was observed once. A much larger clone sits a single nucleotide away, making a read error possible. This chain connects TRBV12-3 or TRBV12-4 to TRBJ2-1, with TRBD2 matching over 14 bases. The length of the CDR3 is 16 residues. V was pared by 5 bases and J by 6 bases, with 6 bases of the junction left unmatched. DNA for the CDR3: TGTGCCAGCAGTCCCACGACTAGCGGGAGGGCCAATGAGCAGTTCTTC. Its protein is CASSPTTSGRANEQFF.